One and the same sample provided the 5 T cell receptor beta chains below, sequenced in a study of blood T cell repertoires in COVID-19. TCRdb's copy holds only in-frame clones and misses some; the assay was immunoSEQ multiplex PCR. In the table there are approximately 190,000 clones, more than 75% of which are singletons. Sample: peripheral blood. These receptors all come from a woman aged 60-70 years with COVID-19, enrolled during active disease.

This chain links TRBV9 with TRBJ2-2; 8 nucleotides agree with TRBD1. The CDR3 is 14 amino acids. CDR1 is SGDLS, CDR2 YYNGEE, per germline. V dropped 2 bases and J dropped 10; count of bases not matched to a gene: 7. In nucleotides, the CDR3 is TGTGCCAGCAGCGTGACAGGGGTAGACGCGGAGCTGTTTTTT. Its protein product is CASSVTGVDAELFF.

The V call is TRBV6-2 or TRBV6-3, the J call TRBJ2-7; 7 bases line up with TRBD2. The CDR3 runs 15 residues. V shed 2 bases, J shed 7 bases, and the junction held 11 bases outside the gene matches. The germline V gene has CDR1 MNHEY and CDR2 SVGEGT. The CDR3 coding sequence is TGTGCCAGCAGTTACCGAGAAGCGGGAATTAGGGAGCAGTACTTC. This encodes CASSYREAGIREQYF.

The chain recombines TRBV6-5 with TRBJ2-7, with D possibly matching TRBD1 (5 bases). Between the trimmed V and J ends, which lost 8 bases and 3 bases, there was a span of 11 bases. Germline V gene data show CDR1 as MNHEY and CDR2 as SVGAGI. CDR3 length: 12 amino acids. The CDR3 nucleotides are TGTGCCAGCCGACAGCGAAACTACGAGCAGTACGTC. Translated, it gives CASRQRNYEQYV.

The rearrangement joins TRBV28 to TRBJ2-1; 10 bases map to TRBD2. Germline V lookup: CDR1 MDHEN, CDR2 SYDVKM. Unmatched junction bases numbered 5, after V lost 6 bases and J lost 3 bases. This CDR3 region has 15 residues. The CDR3 is CASSLLAGHYNEQFF. CDR3 nucleotides: TGTGCCAGCAGCCTACTAGCGGGGCACTACAATGAGCAGTTCTTC.

The table lists this clone with a few counts. The CDR3 bases are TGTGCCAGCAGCGTCGCGGGGGCTGGCTACACCTTC. It translates to CASSVAGAGYTF. This rearrangement joins TRBV7-9 to TRBJ1-2, with D perhaps matching TRBD1 (6 bases). The CDR3 sequence is 12 residues long. Germline V gene sequence: CDR1 SEHNR, CDR2 FQNEAQ (reference sequence). V gave up 5 bases and J gave up 7 bases, with 11 bases separating them.